Shown below are 5 T cell receptor beta chains from a single sample sequenced in a study of cytomegalovirus exposure and HLA in healthy donors. The PCR was carried out with 60 Vbeta primers and 13 Jbeta primers. The protocol was immunoSEQ multiplex PCR, while the TCRdb copy is restricted to in-frame clones and leaves out a portion. The table has approximately 100,000 clones, 74% seen once; the top ten hold approximately 2%. Sequenced: PBMCs. These receptors were taken from a human donor in good health.

V gene TRBV25-1 combines with J gene TRBJ1-4; the match to TRBD1 covers 8 bases. Germline trimming cut 7 bases from V and 9 bases from J; bases unmatched to any gene: 7. The V gene's germline CDR1 is MGHDK and CDR2 SYGVNS. The CDR3 covers 13 residues. For the CDR3, the DNA is TGTGCCAGCATGGGACAGGTACAGCAAAAACTGTTTTTT. Its protein product is CASMGQVQQKLFF. Full variable domain (remainder filled in from reference TRBV25-1 and TRBJ1-4): EADIYQTPRYLVIGTGKKITLECSQTMGHDKMYWYQQDPGMELHLIHYSYGVNSTEKGDLSSESTVSRIRTEHFPLTLESARPSHTSQYLCASMGQVQQKLFFGSGTQLSVL.

V and J are TRBV7-2 and TRBJ2-7; TRBD2 is a possible D gene (5 bases). The germline V gene has CDR1 SGHTA and CDR2 FQGNSA. Between the trimmed V and J ends, which lost 1 base and 3 bases, there was a span of 13 bases. The CDR3 is 15 amino acids. DNA for the CDR3: TGTGCCAGCAGCTTAGGTTCTGGACTCCTCTACGAGCAGTACTTC. Translation: CASSLGSGLLYEQYF.

The chain is built from TRBV7-9 and TRBJ2-5; 8 nucleotides match TRBD1. This CDR3 has 16 residues. Germline V gives CDR1 SEHNR, CDR2 FQNEAQ (reference sequence). The ends lost 1 base at V and 2 bases at J; junction bases unmatched: 6. CDR3 protein: CASSLGTGGGQETQYF. The CDR3 nucleotides read TGTGCCAGCAGCTTAGGAACAGGGGGAGGTCAAGAGACCCAGTACTTC.

For the CDR3, the DNA is TGTGCCAGTAGTATAGGTACAGGAATGACAGATACGCAGTATTTT. Translating it yields CASSIGTGMTDTQYF. This chain links TRBV19 with TRBJ2-3, with a weak D call TRBD1 (5 bases). The V gene lost 1 base and the J gene lost 3 bases, with 11 bases spanning the gap. The CDR3 has 15 amino acids. Germline CDR1 and CDR2: LNHDA and SQIVND (reference sequence).

The chain couples TRBV29-1 to TRBJ2-7; D might be TRBD1 (7 bases). This CDR3 region has 15 residues. CDR1 is SQVTM, CDR2 ANQGSEA, per germline. V lost 4 bases, J lost 0 bases, and 16 bases lay in between. The CDR3 nucleotides read TGCAGCGTTGGGGAGTACAGGGGACTCTCCTACGAGCAGTACTTC. This sequence encodes CSVGEYRGLSYEQYF.